This entry concerns a single T cell receptor beta chain. The sample holds many counts of this clonotype. This receptor's antigen is unknown. No per-base quality is available; no much larger clone lies one base away. V loses 3 bases of germline sequence and J loses 2 bases, and the interval between the two ends is 13 bases. There are 15 amino acids in the CDR3, from cysteine to phenylalanine inclusive. Of the read, only the CDR3 DNA is kept; its 45 bases are in frame from base 1. Looking up the germline V gene yields CDR1 SGDLS and CDR2 YYNGEE. The data originate from a study of T cells in Graves' hyperthyroidism and ophthalmopathy (dated by TCRdb to about 2019). About the investigation overall: Peripheral blood samples were taken at initial diagnosis, before any treatment was given. Whether ophthalmopathy could be predicted prospectively was tested in an independent validation cohort made up of 18 to 20 hyperthyroidism patients plus 17 patients who later progressed to ophthalmopathy. The roughly 100 discovery patients were randomly split 7:3 into training and test sets. A discovery cohort of about 96 patients, roughly 45 with Graves' ophthalmopathy and approximately 55 with stable Graves' hyperthyroidism, was used to find distinguishing TCR V-J signatures. The paper reports TCR Vbeta CDR3 sequencing of more than 120 peripheral blood samples: 43 ophthalmopathy, 70 to 85 hyperthyroidism and 17 progressor patients. After sampling, hyperthyroidism patients received methimazole starting at 30 mg daily, and ophthalmopathy patients received high-dose intravenous methylprednisolone. Thyroid tissue and blood T-cell repertoires from six or seven Graves' hyperthyroidism patients were also compared in the study. Overall study results and their limits: Most expanded thyroid clonotypes (frequency above 0.001) were also found in blood, which suggests that blood repertoires may mirror thyroid immune responses. Sample size was not statistically predetermined, and investigators were not blinded to group allocation. In validation, progression to ophthalmopathy was predicted by the model with 70.59% sensitivity and about 72% specificity, a median of roughly 6 months before onset. In cross-validation, a model built on a 13 V-J signature told ophthalmopathy apart from stable hyperthyroidism with just under 90% sensitivity and roughly 81% specificity, and in testing the same model reached 80%/75%.

The TCR beta CDR3 regions were amplified from the RNA transcripts. A first-round RT-PCR of the TCR CDR3 used the HTBI primer set with the Qiagen OneStep RT-PCR kit. A second multiplex PCR round built the libraries, followed by size selection and purification. Paired-end sequencing of the libraries was performed with 100 bp reads on an Illumina HiSeq2000. Per the source publication's procedure: SOAPnuke was used to process the raw data, removing reads that contained adapters or uncalled bases, had a mean Phred below 15, or lacked an exact match to the constant primer or identifier. COPE v1.2.5 was used to merge the high-quality paired reads, and each unique nucleotide sequence was defined as a clonotype. MiTCR v1.1 was used to align the clonotypes against IMGT TRBV, TRBD and TRBJ reference segments. The analysis was restricted to V-J combinations with a frequency above 0.0001, which together covered about 99% of the repertoires. The TCS score was defined as F50 (clonal expansion) divided by E x V (chaos), with BLOSUM62-based TCRdist calculated between CDR3 peptides within each V-J. Welch's t-statistics and random forest reduced around 520 V-J features to 13, which were used in a naive Bayes classifier (R e1071). TCRdb itself trimmed the public reads at Q25 with fastp, ran MiXCR and retained productive beta chains. One record per CDR3 amino acid sequence lists the most common genes and DNA. V and J calls and clone size were set by TCRdb, not the authors. This sample comprises 500,000 or so distinct CDR3 sequences, 17% of them detected only once. The ten largest clonotypes hold approximately 16% of the sample.

Ophthalmopathy patients had moderately to severely active disease, with a Clinical Activity Score of 3 or more, a NOSPECS grade of 4 or more, and a disease duration of less than 3 months. Exclusion was applied to patients with uncontrolled infections, other autoimmune diseases, pregnancy or lactation. Diagnoses were based on clinical symptoms, serum thyroxine and TRAb, thyroid ultrasound and orbital computed tomography. Ficoll-Paque density gradient centrifugation was used to isolate PBMCs from around 10 ml of fresh peripheral blood. Total RNA was extracted using Trizol reagent, and RNA quality was assessed on an Agilent 2100 Bioanalyzer.

The chain uses TRBV9 and TRBJ2-3; the D gene is perhaps TRBD1 or TRBD2, as each covers 6 bases. Source material: blood. The origin of this receptor is a woman aged 18-29 years with Graves' ophthalmopathy. The DNA sequence reads TGTGCCAGCAGCGAGGGGGGACCCACCACAGATACGCAGTATTTT. This is translated as CASSEGGPTTDTQYF. The variable domain in full, with residues beyond the CDR3 obtained from the reference TRBV9 and TRBJ2-3 genes, is DSGVTQTPKHLITATGQRVTLRCSPRSGDLSVYWYQQSLDQGLQFLIQYYNGEERAKGNILERFSAQQFPDLHSELNLSSLELGDSALYFCASSEGGPTTDTQYFGPGTRLTVL.